This paragraph reports one T cell receptor (beta chain). The data are from a study of blood T cell repertoires in COVID-19. Study at large: T cells, B-cell-depleted T cells, or PBMCs supplied cDNA or gDNA.

Seattle participants joined during active infection and were tracked over time. Method: immunoSEQ multiplex PCR; TCRdb's copy keeps in-frame clones and lacks some. The repertoire holds around 400,000 clones, with 70% to 90% as singletons. This sequence was found in a woman in her fifties or sixties with COVID-19, enrolled during active disease. Sequenced sample: peripheral blood.

The CDR3 DNA is TGTGCCAGCAGTGAAGTTCGACAGGGGGCGGGAGAGCAGTACTTC. Amino acid sequence: CASSEVRQGAGEQYF. This sequence joins TRBV2 and TRBJ2-7; 10 bases fit TRBD1. J was trimmed by 7 bases and V by 1 base; bases with no gene match: 7. CDR3 length: 15 residues. The germline CDR1 and CDR2 sequences are SNHLY and FYNNEI.